This entry describes one T cell receptor (beta chain). Its antigen is still unknown. CDR1 and CDR2 from the germline V gene are SEHNR and FQNEAQ (reference sequence). V lost 6 bases and J lost 2; bases outside the gene matches: 5. The CDR3 runs to 15 residues. The data were taken from a study of cytomegalovirus exposure and HLA in healthy donors. General study findings and limits: Most TCR sequences were rare, but some public TCRs occurred in many donors. One variant, a missense change in DCLRE1C, was linked in a later analysis to TCR beta V- and J-gene trimming. The study had only CMV serostatus as immune exposure information. In a later analysis, the majority of CMV-associated beta chains seemingly showed HLA restriction.

PCR involved 60 Vbeta and 13 Jbeta primers. The assay was immunoSEQ multiplex PCR, and TCRdb's table has in-frame clones only and misses some. Of some 110,000 clones detected, 65% appear once; the ten largest clones hold 8% to 9.5%. The V and J genes are TRBV7-9 and TRBJ2-3, with 10 bases that match TRBD1. The source of this sequence is a woman in her forties in good health and CMV-seropositive. Source material: PBMCs. The CDR3 coding sequence is TGTGCCAGCAGTAAGGGACAGGGGTCCACAGATACGCAGTATTTT. Amino acids: CASSKGQGSTDTQYF.